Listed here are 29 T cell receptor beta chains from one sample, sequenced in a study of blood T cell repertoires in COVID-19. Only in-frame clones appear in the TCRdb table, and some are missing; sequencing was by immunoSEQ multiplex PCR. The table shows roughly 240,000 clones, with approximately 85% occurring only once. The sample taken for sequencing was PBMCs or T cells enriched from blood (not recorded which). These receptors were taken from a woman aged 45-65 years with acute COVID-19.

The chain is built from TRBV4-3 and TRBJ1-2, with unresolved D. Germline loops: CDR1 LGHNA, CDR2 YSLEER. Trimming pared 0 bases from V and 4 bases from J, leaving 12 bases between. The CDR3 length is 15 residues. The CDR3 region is CASSQDPSGIYGYTF. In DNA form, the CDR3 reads TGCGCCAGCAGCCAAGATCCGTCGGGGATCTATGGCTACACCTTC.

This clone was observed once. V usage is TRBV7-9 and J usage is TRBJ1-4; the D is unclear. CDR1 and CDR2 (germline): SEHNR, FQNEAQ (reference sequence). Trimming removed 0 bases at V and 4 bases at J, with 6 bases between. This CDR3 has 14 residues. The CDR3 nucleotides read TGTGCCAGCAGCTTAGCGAGTGGTAATGAAAAACTGTTTTTT. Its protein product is CASSLASGNEKLFF.

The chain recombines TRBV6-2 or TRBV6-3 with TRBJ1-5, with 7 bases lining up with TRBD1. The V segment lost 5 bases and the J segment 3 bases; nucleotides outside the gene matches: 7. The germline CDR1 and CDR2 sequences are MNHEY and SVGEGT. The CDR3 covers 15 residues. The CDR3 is CASSSTGVSNQPQHF. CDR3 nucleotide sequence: TGTGCCAGCAGTAGCACAGGGGTTTCCAATCAGCCCCAGCATTTT.

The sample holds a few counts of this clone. Here the CDR3 reads CSVSGDSSSSGNTIYF. The CDR3 DNA reads as TGCAGCGTCTCGGGGGACAGTTCCTCCTCTGGAAACACCATATATTTT. V gene TRBV29-1 combines with J gene TRBJ1-3; 7 bases agree with TRBD1. Germline loops: CDR1 SQVTM, CDR2 ANQGSEA. This CDR3 region has 16 residues. V dropped 6 bases and J dropped 0; count of bases not matched to a gene: 11. Based on the CDR3 plus reference TRBV29-1 and TRBJ1-3, the full variable domain is SAVISQKPSRDICQRGTSLTIQCQVDSQVTMMFWYRQQPGQSLTLIATANQGSEATYESGFVIDKFPISRPNLTFSTLTVSNMSPEDSSIYLCSVSGDSSSSGNTIYFGEGSWLTVV.

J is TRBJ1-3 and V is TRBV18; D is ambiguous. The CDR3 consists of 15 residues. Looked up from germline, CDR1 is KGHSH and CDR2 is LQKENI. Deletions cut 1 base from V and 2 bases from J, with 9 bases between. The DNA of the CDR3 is TGTGCCAGCTCACCACAGGTTCAGGCTGGAAACACCATATATTTT. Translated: CASSPQVQAGNTIYF.

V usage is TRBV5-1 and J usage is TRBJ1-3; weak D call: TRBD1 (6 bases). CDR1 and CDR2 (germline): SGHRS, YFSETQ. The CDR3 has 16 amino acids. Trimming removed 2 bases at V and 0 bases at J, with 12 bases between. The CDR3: CASSLQSRGSGNTIYF. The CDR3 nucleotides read TGCGCCAGCAGCTTACAATCCAGGGGCTCTGGAAACACCATATATTTT.

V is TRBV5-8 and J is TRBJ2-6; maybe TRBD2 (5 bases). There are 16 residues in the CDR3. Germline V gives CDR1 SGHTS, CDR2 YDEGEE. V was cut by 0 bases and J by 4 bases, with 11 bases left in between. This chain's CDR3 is CASSLESGSGANVLTF. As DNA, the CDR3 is TGTGCCAGCAGCTTGGAATCGGGGTCCGGGGCCAACGTCCTGACTTTC.

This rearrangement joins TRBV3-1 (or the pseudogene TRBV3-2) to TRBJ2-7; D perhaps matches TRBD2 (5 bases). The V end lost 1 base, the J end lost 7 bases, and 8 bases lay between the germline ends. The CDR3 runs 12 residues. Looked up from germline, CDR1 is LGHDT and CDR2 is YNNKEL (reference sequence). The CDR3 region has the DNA TGTGCCAGCAGCCAAGGTCCGGGAGAGCAGTACTTC. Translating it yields CASSQGPGEQYF.

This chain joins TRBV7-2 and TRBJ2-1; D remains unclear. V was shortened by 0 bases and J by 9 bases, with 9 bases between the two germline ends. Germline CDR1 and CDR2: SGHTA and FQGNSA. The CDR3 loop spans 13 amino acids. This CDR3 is CASSLARKSEQFF. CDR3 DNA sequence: TGTGCCAGCAGCTTAGCGCGAAAATCTGAGCAGTTCTTC.

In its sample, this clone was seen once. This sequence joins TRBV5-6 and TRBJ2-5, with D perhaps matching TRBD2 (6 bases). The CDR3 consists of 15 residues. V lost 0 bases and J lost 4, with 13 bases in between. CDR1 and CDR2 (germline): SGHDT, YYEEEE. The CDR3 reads CASSLVWGGGETQYF. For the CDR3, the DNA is TGTGCCAGCAGCTTGGTTTGGGGAGGTGGAGAGACCCAGTACTTC.

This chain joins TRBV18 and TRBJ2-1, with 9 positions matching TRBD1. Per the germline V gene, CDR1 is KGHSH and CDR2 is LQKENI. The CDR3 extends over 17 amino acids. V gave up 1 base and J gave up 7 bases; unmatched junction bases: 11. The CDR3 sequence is CASSPQTAGTGPNEQFF. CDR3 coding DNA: TGTGCCAGCTCACCACAAACCGCCGGGACAGGGCCAAATGAGCAGTTCTTC.

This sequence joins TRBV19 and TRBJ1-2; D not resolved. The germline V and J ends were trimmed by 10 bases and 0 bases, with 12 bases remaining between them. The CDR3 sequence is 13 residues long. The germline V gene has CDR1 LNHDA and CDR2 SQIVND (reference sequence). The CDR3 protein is CATRDLANYGYTF. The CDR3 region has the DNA TGTGCCACTCGGGATCTAGCTAACTATGGCTACACCTTC.

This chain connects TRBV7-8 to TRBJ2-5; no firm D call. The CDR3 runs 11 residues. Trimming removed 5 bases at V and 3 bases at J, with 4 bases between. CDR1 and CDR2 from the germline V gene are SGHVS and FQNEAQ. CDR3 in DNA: TGTGCCAGCAGCCCCAAAGAGACCCAGTACTTC. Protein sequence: CASSPKETQYF. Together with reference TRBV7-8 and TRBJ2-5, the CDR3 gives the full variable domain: GAGVSQSPRYKVAKRGQDVALRCDPISGHVSLFWYQQALGQGPEFLTYFQNEAQLDKSGLPSDRFFAERPEGSVSTLKIQRTQQEDSAVYLCASSPKETQYFGPGTRLLVL.

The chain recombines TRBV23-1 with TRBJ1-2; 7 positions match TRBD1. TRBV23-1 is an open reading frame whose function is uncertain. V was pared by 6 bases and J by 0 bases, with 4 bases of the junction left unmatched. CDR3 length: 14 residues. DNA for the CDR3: TGCGCCAGCAGAGGGACAGAATCTAACTATGGCTACACCTTC. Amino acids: CASRGTESNYGYTF.

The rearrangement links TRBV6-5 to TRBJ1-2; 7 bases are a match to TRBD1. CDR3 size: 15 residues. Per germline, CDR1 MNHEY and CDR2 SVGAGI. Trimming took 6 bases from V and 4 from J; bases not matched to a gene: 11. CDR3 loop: CASSHPTGNFYGYTF. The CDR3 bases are TGTGCCAGCAGCCACCCGACAGGGAATTTCTATGGCTACACCTTC.

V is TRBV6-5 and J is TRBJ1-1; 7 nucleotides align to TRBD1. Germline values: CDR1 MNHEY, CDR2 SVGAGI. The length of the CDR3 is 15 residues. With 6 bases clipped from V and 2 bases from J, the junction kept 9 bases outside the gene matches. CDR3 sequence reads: CASSSKTGSNTEAFF. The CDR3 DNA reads TGTGCCAGCAGCAGCAAGACAGGGTCAAACACTGAAGCTTTCTTT.

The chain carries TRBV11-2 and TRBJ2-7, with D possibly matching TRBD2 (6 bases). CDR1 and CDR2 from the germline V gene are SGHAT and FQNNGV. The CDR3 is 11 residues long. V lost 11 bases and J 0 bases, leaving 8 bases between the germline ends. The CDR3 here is CAGGSSYEQYF. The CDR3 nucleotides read TGTGCCGGAGGGAGCTCCTACGAGCAGTACTTC.

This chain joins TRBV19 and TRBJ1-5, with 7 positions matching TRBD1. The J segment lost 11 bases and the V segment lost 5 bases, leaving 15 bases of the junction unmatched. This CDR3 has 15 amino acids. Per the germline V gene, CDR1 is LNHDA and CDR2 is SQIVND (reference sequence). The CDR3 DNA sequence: TGTGCCAGTAGTGCCGGGACAGTCTCTTCGGGGGCCCAGCATTTT. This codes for CASSAGTVSSGAQHF.

CDR3 sequence: CASSFRLFGEQFF. DNA of the CDR3: TGTGCCAGCAGTTTCAGACTCTTCGGTGAGCAGTTCTTC. V usage is TRBV7-6 and J usage is TRBJ2-1; D gene ambiguous. The CDR3 contains 13 residues. CDR1 and CDR2 from the germline V gene are SGHVS and FNYEAQ. V was cut by 6 bases and J by 9 bases, with 15 bases left in between.

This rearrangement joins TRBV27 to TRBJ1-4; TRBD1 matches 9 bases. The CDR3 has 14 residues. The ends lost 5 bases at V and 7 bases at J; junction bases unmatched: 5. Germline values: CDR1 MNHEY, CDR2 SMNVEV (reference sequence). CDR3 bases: TGTGCCAGCAGTCAACAGGGGGCTGGTGAAAAACTGTTTTTT. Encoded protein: CASSQQGAGEKLFF.

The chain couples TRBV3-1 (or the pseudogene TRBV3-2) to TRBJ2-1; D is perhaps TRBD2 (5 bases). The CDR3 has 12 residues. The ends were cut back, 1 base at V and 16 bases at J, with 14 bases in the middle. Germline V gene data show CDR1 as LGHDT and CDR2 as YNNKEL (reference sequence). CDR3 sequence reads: CASSQALGQNFF. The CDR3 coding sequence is TGTGCCAGCAGCCAAGCACTAGGCCAGAACTTCTTC.

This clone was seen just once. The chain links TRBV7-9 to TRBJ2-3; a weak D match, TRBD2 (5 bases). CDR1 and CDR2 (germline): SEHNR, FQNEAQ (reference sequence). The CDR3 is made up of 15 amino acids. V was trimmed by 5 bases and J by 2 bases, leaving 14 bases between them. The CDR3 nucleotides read TGTGCCAGCAGCCCCGGGGTGCAGTTCACAGATACGCAGTATTTT. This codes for CASSPGVQFTDTQYF.

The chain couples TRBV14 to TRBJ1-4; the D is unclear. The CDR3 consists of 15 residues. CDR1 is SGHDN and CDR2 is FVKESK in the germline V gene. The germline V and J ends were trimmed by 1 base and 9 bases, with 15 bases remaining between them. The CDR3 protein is CASSQGLSAGKKLFF. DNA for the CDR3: TGTGCCAGCAGCCAAGGTCTTAGTGCGGGGAAAAAACTGTTTTTT.

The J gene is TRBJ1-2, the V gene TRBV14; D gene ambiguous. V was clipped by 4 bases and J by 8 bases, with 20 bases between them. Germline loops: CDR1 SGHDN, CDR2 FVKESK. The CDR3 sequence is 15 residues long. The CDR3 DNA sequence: TGTGCCAGCAGCCGAAATCCTGTAGAGGGTGGAGGCTACACCTTC. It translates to CASSRNPVEGGGYTF. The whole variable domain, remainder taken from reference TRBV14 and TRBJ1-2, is EAGVTQFPSHSVIEKGQTVTLRCDPISGHDNLYWYRRVMGKEIKFLLHFVKESKQDESGMPNNRFLAERTGGTYSTLKVQPAELEDSGVYFCASSRNPVEGGGYTFGSGTRLTVV.

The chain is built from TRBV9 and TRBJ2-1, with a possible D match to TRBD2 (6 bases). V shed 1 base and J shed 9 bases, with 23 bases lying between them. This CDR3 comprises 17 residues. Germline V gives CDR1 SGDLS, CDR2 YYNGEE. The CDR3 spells CASSVRDRTLGSVEQFF. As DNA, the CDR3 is TGTGCCAGCAGCGTACGAGACCGGACTCTCGGGAGTGTTGAGCAGTTCTTC.

Here the CDR3 DNA reads TGCGCCAGCAGAAGAGCGGGGGCTACCACAGATACGCAGTATTTT. Protein sequence: CASRRAGATTDTQYF. The chain uses TRBV5-1 and TRBJ2-3; 8 nucleotides match TRBD2. Germline V lookup: CDR1 SGHRS, CDR2 YFSETQ. This CDR3 has 15 amino acids. V lost 5 bases to trimming and J lost 2 bases; unmatched junction nucleotides: 7. Complete variable domain (other parts from reference TRBV5-1 and TRBJ2-3): KAGVTQTPRYLIKTRGQQVTLSCSPISGHRSVSWYQQTPGQGLQFLFEYFSETQRNKGNFPGRFSGRQFSNSRSEMNVSTLELGDSALYLCASRRAGATTDTQYFGPGTRLTVL.

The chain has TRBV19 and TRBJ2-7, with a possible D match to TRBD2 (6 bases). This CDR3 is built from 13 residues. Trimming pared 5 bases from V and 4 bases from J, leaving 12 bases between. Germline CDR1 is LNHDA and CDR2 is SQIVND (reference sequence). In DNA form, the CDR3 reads TGTGCCAGTAGTTTGTACGGGGGATACGAGCAGTACTTC. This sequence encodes CASSLYGGYEQYF.

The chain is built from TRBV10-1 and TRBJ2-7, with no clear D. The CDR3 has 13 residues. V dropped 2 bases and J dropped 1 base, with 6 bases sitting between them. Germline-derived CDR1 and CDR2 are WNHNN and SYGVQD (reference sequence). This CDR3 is CASSERSSYEQYF. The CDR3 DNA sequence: TGCGCCAGCAGTGAGCGGTCGTCCTACGAGCAGTACTTC.

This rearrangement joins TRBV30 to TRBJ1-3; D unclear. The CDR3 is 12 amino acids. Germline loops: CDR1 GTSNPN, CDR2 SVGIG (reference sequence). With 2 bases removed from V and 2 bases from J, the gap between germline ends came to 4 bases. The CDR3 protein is CAWSLPGNTIYF. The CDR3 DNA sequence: TGTGCCTGGAGTCTCCCTGGAAACACCATATATTTT.